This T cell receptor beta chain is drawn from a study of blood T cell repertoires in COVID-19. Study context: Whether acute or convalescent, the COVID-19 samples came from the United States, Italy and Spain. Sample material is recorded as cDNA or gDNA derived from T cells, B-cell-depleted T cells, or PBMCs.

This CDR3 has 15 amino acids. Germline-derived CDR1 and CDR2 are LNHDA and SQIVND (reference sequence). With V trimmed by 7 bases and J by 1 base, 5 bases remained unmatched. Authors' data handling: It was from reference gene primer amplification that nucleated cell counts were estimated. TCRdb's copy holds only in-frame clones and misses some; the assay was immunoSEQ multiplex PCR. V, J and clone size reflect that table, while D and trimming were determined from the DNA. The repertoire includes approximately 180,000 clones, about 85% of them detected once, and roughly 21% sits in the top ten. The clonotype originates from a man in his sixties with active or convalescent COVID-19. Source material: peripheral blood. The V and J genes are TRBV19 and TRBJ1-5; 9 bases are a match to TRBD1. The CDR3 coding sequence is TGTGCCAGTACCCGGACAGGGGTAAGCAATCAGCCCCAGCATTTT. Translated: CASTRTGVSNQPQHF.